This note documents a single T cell receptor (beta chain) sequence. Its antigen is as yet unknown. This entry belongs to a study of Ad26.COV2.S vaccination and SARS-CoV-2 variants. Study-level results: Ad26.COV2.S recipients had broader spike-specific TCRs (P = 0.0014).

The germline CDR1 and CDR2 sequences are KGHSH and LQKENI. V lost 3 bases and J lost 0, with 9 bases in between. This CDR3 contains 15 residues. Treatment denoted: 19 received Ad26.COV2.S at low or high dose, single or two shots; about five received placebo; per-sample allocation not given. Day 63 after the first injection of vaccine or placebo was the sampling time. Repertoires were generated with immunoSEQ multiplex PCR, while TCRdb's copy carries only in-frame clones and drops some. The data contain hundreds of thousands of clones, around 92% of them seen just once; the ten biggest clones take up roughly 1.5%.

The clonotype was recovered from a person between 18 and 59 years old who received the Ad26.COV2.S COVID-19 vaccine or a placebo. Here the sequenced sample was peripheral blood, taken in a trial of Ad26.COV2.S vaccine versus placebo. The genes are TRBV18 and TRBJ1-3; tentatively, D is TRBD1 (5 bases). CDR3 in amino acids: CASSPTQDSGNTIYF. In nucleotides, the CDR3 is TGTGCCAGCTCACCGACACAGGACTCTGGAAACACCATATATTTT. Combining the CDR3 with reference TRBV18 and TRBJ1-3 gives the whole variable domain NAGVMQNPRHLVRRRGQEARLRCSPMKGHSHVYWYRQLPEEGLKFMVYLQKENIIDESGMPKERFSAEFPKEGPSILRIQQVVRGDSAAYFCASSPTQDSGNTIYFGEGSWLTVV.